A selection of T cell receptor beta chains follows, all from one sample in a study of cytomegalovirus exposure and HLA in healthy donors. The protocol was immunoSEQ multiplex PCR, while the TCRdb copy is restricted to in-frame clones and leaves out a portion. The sample carries fewer than 250,000 clones, 70% to 80% recorded once. Sequencing used PBMCs. The source of these receptors is a girl aged 2 to 9 in good health and CMV-seronegative. Both conserved end residues are part of each CDR3. The D gene is left open where the match is weak. Clone sizes are given selectively: once, few, many, or a class where the clone is expanded.

V gene	clone size	J gene	D gene	CDR3 protein	CDR3 DNA
TRBV4-2	-	TRBJ2-1	TRBD2	CASSQSPLAGGLYNEQFF	TGTGCCAGCAGCCAATCCCCCCTAGCGGGAGGGCTCTACAATGAGCAGTTCTTC
TRBV11-2	-	TRBJ1-1	-	CASSFAGGNTEAFF	TGTGCCAGCAGCTTCGCTGGAGGGAACACTGAAGCTTTCTTT
TRBV11-1	-	TRBJ2-7	-	CASSSKSLGTYEQYF	TGTGCCAGCAGCAGCAAGAGTCTTGGTACCTACGAGCAGTACTTC
TRBV19	-	TRBJ1-5	TRBD1	CASSNWTGISNQPQHF	TGTGCCAGTAGTAACTGGACAGGAATTAGCAATCAGCCCCAGCATTTT
TRBV11-2	-	TRBJ1-1	-	CASSVSSFSGLEAFF	TGTGCCAGCAGCGTATCATCCTTCTCCGGACTTGAAGCTTTCTTT
TRBV19	-	TRBJ1-1	-	CASSVPGFYTEAFF	TGTGCCAGTAGCGTCCCGGGGTTTTACACTGAAGCTTTCTTT
TRBV27	-	TRBJ2-1	-	CASSLFGGHEQFF	TGTGCCAGCAGTTTATTCGGGGGGCATGAGCAGTTCTTC
TRBV7-9	-	TRBJ2-5	TRBD2	CASSLGEGDYGRYQETQYF	TGTGCCAGCAGCTTAGGGGAAGGAGATTACGGGAGGTATCAAGAGACCCAGTACTTC
TRBV4-1	-	TRBJ1-2	TRBD1	CASSPPGQGDGGYTF	TGCGCCAGCAGCCCCCCGGGACAGGGGGATGGTGGCTACACCTTC
TRBV18	-	TRBJ2-3	TRBD2	CASSPRPSGGTDTQYF	TGTGCCAGCTCACCCCGGCCTAGCGGAGGCACAGATACGCAGTATTTT
TRBV5-1	-	TRBJ1-2	-	CASTPMGGNYGYTF	TGCGCCAGCACCCCGATGGGAGGTAACTATGGCTACACCTTC
TRBV2	few	TRBJ1-1	-	CASSATGNTEAFF	TGTGCCAGCAGCGCGACAGGGAACACTGAAGCTTTCTTT
TRBV5-4	-	TRBJ1-2	-	CASSLAGGVHGYTF	TGTGCCAGCAGCTTGGCCGGGGGAGTCCATGGCTACACCTTC
TRBV11-2	-	TRBJ2-1	TRBD2	CASSPQTSGNNEQFF	TGTGCCAGCAGCCCCCAGACTAGCGGCAACAATGAGCAGTTCTTC